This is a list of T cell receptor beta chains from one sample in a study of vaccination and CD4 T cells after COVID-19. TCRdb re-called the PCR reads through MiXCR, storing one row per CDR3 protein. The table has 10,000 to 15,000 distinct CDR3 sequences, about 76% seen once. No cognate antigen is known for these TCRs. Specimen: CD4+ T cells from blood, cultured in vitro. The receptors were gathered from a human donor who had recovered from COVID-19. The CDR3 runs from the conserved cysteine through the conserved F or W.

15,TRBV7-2,CASSLADRVNQPQHF
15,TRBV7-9,CASSFGGKPNSPLHF
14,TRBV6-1,CASKRGQNTGELFF
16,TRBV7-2,CASSNGWGGRQETQYF
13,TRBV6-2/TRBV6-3,CASRVPGANVLTF
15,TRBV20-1,CSASTTGFLNQPQHF
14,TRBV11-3,CASSLRGPLDTQYF
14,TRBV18,CASSPGQGLQPQHF
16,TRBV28,CASSSLLAGGTDTQYF
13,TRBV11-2,CASSLAGNSPLHF
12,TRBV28,CASVQWGRQAFF
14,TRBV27,CASSFDRGTSPLHF
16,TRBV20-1,CSARDGSRVSNQPQHF
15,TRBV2,CASRSGGQGNQPQHF
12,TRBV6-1,CATMVATDTQYF
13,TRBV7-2,CASSLAFRETQYF
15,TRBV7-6,CASSFQLGGTGELFF
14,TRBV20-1,CSARDGRDIDGYTF
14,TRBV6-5,CASSYQSLNQPQHF
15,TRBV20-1,CSARARMVSNQPQHF
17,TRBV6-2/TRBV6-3,CASSYSRESGSKETQYF
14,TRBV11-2,CASSSPPVRHEQYF
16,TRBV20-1,CSARTPRQGTNEKLFF
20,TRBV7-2,CASSLVVGSGRARGTDTQYF
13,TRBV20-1,CSAGTPRVSPLHF
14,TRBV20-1,CSARPQWWDGGYTF
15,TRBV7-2,CASSLEGQPNQPQHF
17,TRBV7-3,CASSLGYGGLAADTQYF
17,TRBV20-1,CSARDRRTGVGNQPQHF
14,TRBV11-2,CASSLEPQTNTQYF
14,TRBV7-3,CASGRDRGAYEQYF
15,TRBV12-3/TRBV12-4,CASSLRGRGYTEAFF
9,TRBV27,CAPRWTQYF
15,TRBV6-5,CASSYSKFGGYEQYF
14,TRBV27,CASSFRGENTEAFF
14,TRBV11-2,CASSTSLQGNEQYF
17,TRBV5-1,CASSRQQGASYNSPLHF
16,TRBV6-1,CASSQGRTGITDTQYF
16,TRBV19,CASSIDPGRVDYGYTF
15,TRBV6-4,CASSAYSSGTDTQYF
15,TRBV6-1,CASSPGEGRFYEQYF
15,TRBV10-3,CAISESGAGGSPLHF
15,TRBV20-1,CSASGGWTSTDTQYF
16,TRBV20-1,CSARDGRSLSNYGYTF
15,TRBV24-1,CATSERTSLRDGYTF
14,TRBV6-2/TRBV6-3,CASRGTGKSNEQFF
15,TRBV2,CASRADRDGYQPQHF
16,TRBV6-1,CASMRHRSSGANVLTF
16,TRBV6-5,CASSSSDAGGNQPQHF
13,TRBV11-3,CASSLTSTDTQYF
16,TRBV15,CATSTLRAGSGNTIYF
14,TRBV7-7,CASSLAGLGETQYF
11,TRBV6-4,CASPLFQPQHF
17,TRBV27,CASSLWGAGRDGYGYTF
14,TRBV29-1,CSVVRDSLNYGYTF
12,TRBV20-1,CSARDPAETQYF
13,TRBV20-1,CSARLLTTYEQYF
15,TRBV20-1,CSAPGTGGVRTETFF
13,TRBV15,CATSRDPNQPQHF